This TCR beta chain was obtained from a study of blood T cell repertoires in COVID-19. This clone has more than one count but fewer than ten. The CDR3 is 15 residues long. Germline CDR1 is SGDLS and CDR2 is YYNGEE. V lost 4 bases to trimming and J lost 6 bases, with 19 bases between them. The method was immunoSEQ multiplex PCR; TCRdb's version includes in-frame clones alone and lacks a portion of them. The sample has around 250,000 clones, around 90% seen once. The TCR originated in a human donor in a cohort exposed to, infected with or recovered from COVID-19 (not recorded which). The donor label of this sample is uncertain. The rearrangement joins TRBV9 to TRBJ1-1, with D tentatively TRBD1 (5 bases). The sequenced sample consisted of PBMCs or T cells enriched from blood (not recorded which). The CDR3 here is CASSTLTAGGAEAFF. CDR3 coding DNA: TGTGCCAGCAGCACCCTCACCGCGGGGGGTGCTGAAGCTTTCTTT.